This T cell receptor (beta chain) derives from a study of PD-1 blockade in mismatch repair-deficient tumors. Study observations and caveats: Tumor-resident clones, often undetectable pretreatment in blood, expanded then contracted after pembrolizumab.

The CDR3 sequence is 14 residues long. Germline trimming cut 2 bases from V and 9 bases from J; bases unmatched to any gene: 7. Germline CDR1 is MDHEN and CDR2 is SYDVKM. Profiling relied on immunoSEQ multiplex PCR, and the TCRdb table lists in-frame clones only, not all of them. The sample carries 120,000 or so clones, 70% to 90% recorded once. Mismatch repair deficiency was confirmed in all patients, by PCR or immunohistochemistry. This clone was observed once. Its specificity is not known. The sample was peripheral blood, taken 44 weeks after starting pembrolizumab. The TCR was taken from an adult with mismatch repair-deficient cancer. The chain is built from TRBV28 and TRBJ2-1; 7 bases match TRBD2. The CDR3 coding sequence is TGTGCCAGCAGTTTAACGTGGGGGGGGATTGAGCAGTTCTTC. Amino acids: CASSLTWGGIEQFF.